The present T cell receptor beta chain was sequenced within a study of blood T cells in healthy people across ages. Germline CDR1 and CDR2: KGHSH and LQKENI. The V end was cut by 5 bases, the J end by 1 base, with 11 bases between. CDR3 length: 14 amino acids. Next came a second PCR, run for roughly 6 to 11 cycles, which used a sample-barcoded 5' primer along with a J-beta primer mix. TCRdb used MiXCR to reprocess the 5' RACE reads, holding one entry per CDR3 protein. The sample lists 720,000 or so distinct CDR3 sequences, over 40% seen once, with around 32% in the top ten. The chain combines TRBV18 with TRBJ2-5; D might be TRBD2 (5 bases). Specimen: blood. The receptor was derived from a man older than 75 in good health. The CDR3 DNA is TGTGCCAGCTCAAGATTGGACTCCCAAGAGACCCAGTACTTC. As protein: CASSRLDSQETQYF.